A selection of T cell receptor beta chains follows, all from one sample in a study of sequential checkpoint blockade in melanoma. Libraries were prepared by immunoSEQ multiplex PCR; TCRdb keeps only in-frame clonotypes and omits some of them. The sample has roughly 8,400 clones; around 72% are singletons. This material consisted of CD8+ T cells sorted from blood (inferred from file names), taken from a patient given nivolumab and ipilimumab in sequence. The receptors derive from a human donor with melanoma. CDR3s include the opening cysteine and the closing phenylalanine or tryptophan. A D gene is named only where the DNA matches it firmly. For some rows the clone size is stated as once, few or many, or as a class when expanded; others skip it.

clone size	V gene	J gene	D gene	CDR3 protein	CDR3 DNA
few	TRBV30	TRBJ2-3	.	CAWSGSESDTQYF	TGTGCCTGGAGCGGGAGCGAGTCCGATACGCAGTATTTT
.	TRBV4-3	TRBJ2-3	TRBD1	CASSQGARGQSDTQYF	TGCGCCAGCAGCCAGGGGGCCAGGGGGCAATCAGATACGCAGTATTTT
once	TRBV6-4	TRBJ2-3	TRBD2	CASSEGLAGGADTQYF	TGTGCCAGCAGTGAGGGACTAGCGGGAGGCGCAGATACGCAGTATTTT
few	TRBV7-9	TRBJ1-2	.	CASSLATSNGYTF	TGTGCCAGCAGCTTAGCCACGAGTAATGGCTACACCTTC
.	TRBV27	TRBJ1-2	TRBD1	CASSLSAGQGYGYTF	TGTGCCAGCAGTTTATCGGCGGGACAGGGGTATGGCTACACCTTC
.	TRBV14	TRBJ2-1	TRBD2	CASSLLPGTSNGNEQFF	TGTGCCAGCAGCCTGCTTCCCGGGACTAGCAATGGCAATGAGCAGTTCTTC
.	TRBV27	TRBJ1-2	.	CASSLIGRAGYTF	TGTGCCAGCAGTTTAATAGGGCGGGCTGGCTACACCTTC
.	TRBV4-3	TRBJ2-4	.	CASSQDKTGYGKNIQYF	TGCGCCAGCAGCCAAGATAAAACAGGGTATGGCAAAAACATTCAGTACTTC
.	TRBV6-1	TRBJ2-1	.	CASSERGGLYNEQFF	TGTGCCAGCAGTGAAAGGGGGGGACTGTACAATGAGCAGTTCTTC
few	TRBV5-6	TRBJ2-7	TRBD1	CASSWGTGGSYEQYF	TGTGCCAGCAGCTGGGGGACAGGAGGGTCCTACGAGCAGTACTTC
.	TRBV5-6	TRBJ1-4	.	CASSLWGSLNEKLFF	TGTGCCAGCAGCTTGTGGGGCAGCTTAAATGAAAAACTGTTTTTT
few	TRBV16	TRBJ2-1	.	CASSPREDNRLDEQFF	TGTGCCAGCAGCCCTAGGGAGGACAATCGGCTGGATGAGCAGTTCTTC
.	TRBV9	TRBJ2-1	TRBD2	CASSRREATNNEQFF	TGTGCCAGCAGCAGACGGGAGGCGACAAACAATGAGCAGTTCTTC
.	TRBV7-9	TRBJ1-1	.	CASNPPTPIGSAEAFF	TGTGCCAGCAATCCCCCTACACCGATAGGGAGTGCAGAAGCTTTCTTT
.	TRBV28	TRBJ2-3	TRBD2	CASSLYSGGTDTQYF	TGTGCCAGCAGTTTATACAGCGGGGGCACAGATACGCAGTATTTT
few	TRBV6-1	TRBJ1-2	TRBD1	CASSSPQGQGYTF	TGTGCCAGCAGTAGCCCACAGGGGCAGGGCTACACCTTC